Here is one T cell receptor beta chain with its context. The antigen is undetermined. From germline, CDR1 is KGHSH and CDR2 LQKENI. The V gene end was trimmed by 2 bases and the J gene end by 6 bases; junction bases not matched to a gene: 4. The CDR3 is 14 amino acids. TCRdb's table, derived via immunoSEQ multiplex PCR, lists solely in-frame clones and lacks some. Found here are tens of thousands of clones, roughly 89% of them singletons; the top ten hold approximately 4.2%. The source of the sample is a study of cytomegalovirus exposure and HLA in healthy donors. Study in general: The use of the same platform for the approximately 130 validation repertoires and the 550 to 850 first-cohort repertoires was reported by a later analysis.

It was the roughly 130-subject validation cohort, separate from the roughly 700-subject first cohort, to which the donors belonged. Whole-study results and caveats: Some public TCRs appeared in many individuals, while most sequences were rare.

Sequenced sample: PBMCs. The rearrangement links TRBV18 to TRBJ1-2; 9 bases are a match to TRBD1. This clonotype was obtained from a woman aged 18-35 years in good health and CMV-seropositive. The CDR3 coding sequence is TGTGCCAGCTCACCATTGGACAGGGGTGATGGCTACACCTTC. This translates into CASSPLDRGDGYTF.